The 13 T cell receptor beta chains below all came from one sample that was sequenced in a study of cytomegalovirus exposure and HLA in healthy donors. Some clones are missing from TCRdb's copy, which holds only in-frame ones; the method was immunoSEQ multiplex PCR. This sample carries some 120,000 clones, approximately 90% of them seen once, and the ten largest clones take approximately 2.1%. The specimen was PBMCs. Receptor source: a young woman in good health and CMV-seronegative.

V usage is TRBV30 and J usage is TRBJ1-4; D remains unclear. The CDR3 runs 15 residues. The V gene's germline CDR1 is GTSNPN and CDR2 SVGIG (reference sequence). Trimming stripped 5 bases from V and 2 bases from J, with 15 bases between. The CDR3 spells CAWAAGGRTNEKLFF. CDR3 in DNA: TGTGCCTGGGCGGCGGGAGGAAGGACTAATGAAAAACTGTTTTTT.

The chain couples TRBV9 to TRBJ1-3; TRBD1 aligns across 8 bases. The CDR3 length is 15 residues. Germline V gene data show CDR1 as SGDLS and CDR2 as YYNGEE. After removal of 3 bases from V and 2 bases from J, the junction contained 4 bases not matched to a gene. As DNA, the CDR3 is TGTGCCAGCAGCGGATACAGGGGGGCTGGAAACACCATATATTTT. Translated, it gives CASSGYRGAGNTIYF.

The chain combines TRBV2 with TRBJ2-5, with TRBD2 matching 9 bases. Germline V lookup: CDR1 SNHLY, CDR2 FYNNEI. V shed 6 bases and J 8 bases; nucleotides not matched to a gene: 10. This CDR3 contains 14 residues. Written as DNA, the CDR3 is TGTGCCAGCAGAAAACGACTAGCGGAAGGTACCCAGTACTTC. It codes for CASRKRLAEGTQYF.

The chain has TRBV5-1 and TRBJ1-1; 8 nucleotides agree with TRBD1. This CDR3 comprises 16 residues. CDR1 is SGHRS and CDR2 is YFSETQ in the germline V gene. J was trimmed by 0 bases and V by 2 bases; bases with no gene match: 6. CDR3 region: CASSLPQGGMNTEAFF. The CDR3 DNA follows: TGCGCCAGCAGCTTACCACAGGGGGGCATGAACACTGAAGCTTTCTTT.

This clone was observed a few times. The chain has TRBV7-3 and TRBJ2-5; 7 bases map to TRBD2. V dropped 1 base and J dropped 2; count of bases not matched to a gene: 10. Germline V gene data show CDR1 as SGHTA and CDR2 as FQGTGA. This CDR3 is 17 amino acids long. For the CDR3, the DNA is TGTGCCAGCAGCTTAAGCCCTAGCGGACCTGGACAAGAGACCCAGTACTTC. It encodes CASSLSPSGPGQETQYF.

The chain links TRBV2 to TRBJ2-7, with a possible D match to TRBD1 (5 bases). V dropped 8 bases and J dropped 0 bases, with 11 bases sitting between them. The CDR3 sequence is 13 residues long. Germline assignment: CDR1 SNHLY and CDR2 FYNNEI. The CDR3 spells CASETGLSYEQYF. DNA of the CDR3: TGTGCCAGCGAAACAGGCCTCTCCTACGAGCAGTACTTC.

The CDR3 sequence is CASSTIGLGRANEQFF. CDR3 sequence (DNA): TGTGCCAGCAGTACCATCGGACTAGGTCGGGCAAATGAGCAGTTCTTC. The chain uses TRBV28 and TRBJ2-1, with TRBD2 identical over 7 bases. The CDR3 runs to 16 residues. Trimming cost V 5 bases and J 7 bases; bases outside gene matches: 14. The germline gives CDR1 MDHEN, CDR2 SYDVKM.

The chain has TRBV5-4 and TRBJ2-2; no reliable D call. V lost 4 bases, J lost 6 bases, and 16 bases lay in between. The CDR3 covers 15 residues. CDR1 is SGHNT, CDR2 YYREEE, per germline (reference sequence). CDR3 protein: CASSPSGSQAGELFF. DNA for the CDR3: TGTGCCAGCAGCCCCTCTGGTTCTCAGGCCGGGGAGCTGTTTTTT.

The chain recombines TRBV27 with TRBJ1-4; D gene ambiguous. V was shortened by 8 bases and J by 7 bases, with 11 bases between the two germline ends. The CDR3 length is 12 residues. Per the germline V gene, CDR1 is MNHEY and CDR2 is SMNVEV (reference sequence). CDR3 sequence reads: CASGQRGEKLFF. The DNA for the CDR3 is TGTGCCAGCGGGCAGCGGGGTGAAAAACTGTTTTTT.

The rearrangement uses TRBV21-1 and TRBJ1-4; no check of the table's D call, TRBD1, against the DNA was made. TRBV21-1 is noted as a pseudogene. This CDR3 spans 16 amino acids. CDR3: CASSPGQGPTNEKLFF. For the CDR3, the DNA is TGTGCCAGCAGCCCCGGACAGGGCCCAACTAATGAAAAACTGTTTTTT.

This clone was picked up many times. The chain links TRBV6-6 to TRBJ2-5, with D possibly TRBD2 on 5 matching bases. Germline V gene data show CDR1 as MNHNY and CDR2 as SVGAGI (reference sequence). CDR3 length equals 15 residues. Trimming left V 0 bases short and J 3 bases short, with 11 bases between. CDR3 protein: CASSYSSSGKETQYF. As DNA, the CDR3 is TGTGCCAGCAGTTACTCGAGTTCGGGGAAAGAGACCCAGTACTTC.

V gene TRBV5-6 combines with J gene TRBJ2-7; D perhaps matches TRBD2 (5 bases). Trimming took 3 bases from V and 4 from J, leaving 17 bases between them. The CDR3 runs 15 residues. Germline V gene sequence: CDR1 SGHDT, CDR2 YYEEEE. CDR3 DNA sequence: TGTGCCAGCAGCTCCTCGTGGAGCGGAATATACGAGCAGTACTTC. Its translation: CASSSSWSGIYEQYF.

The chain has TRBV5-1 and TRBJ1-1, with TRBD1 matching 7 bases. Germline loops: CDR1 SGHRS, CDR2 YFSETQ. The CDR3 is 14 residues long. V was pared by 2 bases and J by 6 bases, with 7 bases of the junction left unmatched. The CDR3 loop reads CASSFFGQGAEAFF. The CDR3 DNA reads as TGCGCCAGCAGCTTTTTCGGGCAGGGGGCTGAAGCTTTCTTT.